Sequencing of this T cell receptor (beta chain) was carried out in a study of CD8 T cells in ankylosing spondylitis (dated by TCRdb to about 2017). Regarding the complete study: The study profiled T cell receptor beta repertoires in healthy donors and ankylosing spondylitis patients to find disease-linked TCR variants. Samples of peripheral blood were taken, and for ankylosing spondylitis patients, synovial fluid was collected as well. The full study cohort was made up of about 25 ankylosing spondylitis patients and over 90 healthy donors. Results and caveats for the whole study, not just this receptor: A CD8+ phenotype was shown by the disease-linked clones, which were found at relatively low frequencies in peripheral blood. According to the report, matched synovial fluid samples from ankylosing spondylitis patients were significantly enriched for the disease-linked clones. Blood from ankylosing spondylitis patients appeared to be characterized by a TCR beta motif made up of under ten highly homologous amino acid variants. Some TCR beta motif variants had previously been reported in synovial fluid and blood of reactive arthritis patients, which suggested common disease-initiation mechanisms.

The instrument was an Illumina HiSeq 2500. Quantitative 5'-RACE with molecular barcodes was used to prepare TCR beta libraries. Under the source paper's analysis protocol: To identify disease-linked TCR variants, a new computational method was used, one built on a probabilistic model of VDJ rearrangement. The public sequencing data were trimmed at Q25 with fastp and processed into clonotypes with MiXCR by TCRdb, which kept only in-frame beta chains. For every CDR3 protein sequence, its rows merge into one entry that carries the most common genes and DNA. None of the V and J calls come from the authors' own analysis; TCRdb made them. Present in this sample are about 800,000 distinct CDR3 sequences, approximately 12% of which were seen just once. The ten largest clones represent about 0.5% of the sample. CDR1 and CDR2, per the germline V gene (reference sequence), are DFQATT and SNEGSKA. V and J lose 5 bases and 8 bases, and a span of 16 bases separates them. CDR3 length: 13 amino acids, cysteine to phenylalanine. The read is trimmed to its CDR3 DNA, 39 bases read in frame from base 1.

The sample holds many counts of this clonotype. Its cognate antigen has yet to be identified. No much larger clonotype is one base removed from it; base qualities were not supplied. The sequenced sample was blood, either unsorted or a sorted T cell fraction (not recorded which). The sequence joins TRBV20-1 to TRBJ2-4; the D segment could be TRBD1, given 5 matching bases. The TCR was taken from a male donor with ankylosing spondylitis. The CDR3 corresponds to CSADYPRVYIQYF. The sequence in DNA is TGCAGTGCTGATTACCCCAGGGTTTACATTCAGTACTTC.